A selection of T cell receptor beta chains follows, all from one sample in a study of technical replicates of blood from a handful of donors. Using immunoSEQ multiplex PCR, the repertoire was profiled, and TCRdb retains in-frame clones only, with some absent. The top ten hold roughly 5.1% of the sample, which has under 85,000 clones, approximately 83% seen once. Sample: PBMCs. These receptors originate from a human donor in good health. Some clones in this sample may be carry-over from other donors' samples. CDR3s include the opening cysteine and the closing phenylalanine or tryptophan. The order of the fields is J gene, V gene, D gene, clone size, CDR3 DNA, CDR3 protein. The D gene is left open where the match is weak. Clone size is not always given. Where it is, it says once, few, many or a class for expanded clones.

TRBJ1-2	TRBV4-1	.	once	TGCGCCAGCAGCCAAGATTCCCCGGCTAACTATGGCTACACCTTC	CASSQDSPANYGYTF
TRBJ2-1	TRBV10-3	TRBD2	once	TGTGCCATCAGGGGGGGAGGGTCCTCCTACAATGAGCAGTTCTTC	CAIRGGGSSYNEQFF
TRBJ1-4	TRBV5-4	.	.	TGTGCCAGCAGCTCCGGGGGGGAAAAACTGTTTTTT	CASSSGGEKLFF
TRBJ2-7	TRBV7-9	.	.	TGTGCCAGCAGCTTAGAAGGCGGCAGGGGCTACGAGCAGTACTTC	CASSLEGGRGYEQYF
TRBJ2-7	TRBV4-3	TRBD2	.	TGCGCCAGCAGCCAGACCATGCTCGTTGGCGGGGGATTCTACGAGCAGTACTTC	CASSQTMLVGGGFYEQYF
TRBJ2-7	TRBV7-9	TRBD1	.	TGTGCCAGCAGCAACCCCGGGACAGGGTATTACGAGCAGTACTTC	CASSNPGTGYYEQYF
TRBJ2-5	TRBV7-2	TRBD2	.	TGTGCCAGCAGCTTAGCTCGTGGTAGCGGGAGTCAGACCCAGTACTTC	CASSLARGSGSQTQYF
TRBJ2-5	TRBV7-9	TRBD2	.	TGTGCCAGCAGCTTAGAGCCGACTAGCGGGAGGGAGACCCAGTACTTC	CASSLEPTSGRETQYF
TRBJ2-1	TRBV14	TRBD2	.	TGTGCCAGCAGCCGATTTTCCGGGACTAGAGACAATGAGCAGTTCTTC	CASSRFSGTRDNEQFF
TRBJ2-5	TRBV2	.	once	TGTGCCAGCAGGGAGGGGTGGGCCCGGGAGACCCAGTACTTC	CASREGWARETQYF
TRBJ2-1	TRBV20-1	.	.	TGCAGTGCTAGCGGAGTACCCGGGCAGTTCTTC	CSASGVPGQFF
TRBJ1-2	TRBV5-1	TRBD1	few	TGCGCCTCAACGTGGGACAGGGGCTATGGCTACACCTTC	CASTWDRGYGYTF
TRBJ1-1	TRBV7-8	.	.	TGTGCCAGCAGCCGTAGTTGGAGTGAAGCTTTCTTT	CASSRSWSEAFF
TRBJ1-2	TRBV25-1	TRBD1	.	TGTGCCAGCAGTTGGACAGGGTATGGCTACACCTTC	CASSWTGYGYTF
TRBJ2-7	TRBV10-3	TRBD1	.	TGTGCCATCAGTGAGTCAGTTATAAGGACAGGATCCTACGAGCAGTACTTC	CAISESVIRTGSYEQYF
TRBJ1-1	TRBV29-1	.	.	TGCAGCGTTTCGGACGGAGGAAACACTGAAGCTTTCTTT	CSVSDGGNTEAFF
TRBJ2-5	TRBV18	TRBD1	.	TGTGCCAGCTCCAACAGGGGATCAGAGACCCAGTACTTC	CASSNRGSETQYF
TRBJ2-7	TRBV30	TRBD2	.	TGTGCCTCCCAACCTCGCGGGGGCTACGAGCAGTACTTC	CASQPRGGYEQYF
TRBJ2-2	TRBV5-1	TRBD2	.	TGCGCCAGCAGCTCCTCTAGCGGGGGGGCCGGAACCGGGGAGCTGTTTTTT	CASSSSSGGAGTGELFF
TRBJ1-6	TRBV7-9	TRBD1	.	TGTGCCAGCAGCTCTCACCCGGGACAGATTAATTCACCCCTCCACTTT	CASSSHPGQINSPLHF
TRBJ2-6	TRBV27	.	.	TGTGCCAGCAGTTTTAGGGCCCGCAGGGGATTGGCCCTCGGGGCCAACGTCCTGACTTTC	CASSFRARRGLALGANVLTF
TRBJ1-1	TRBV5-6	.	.	TGTGCCAGCAGCTTGGTATACAGGGCCACTGAAGCTTTCTTT	CASSLVYRATEAFF
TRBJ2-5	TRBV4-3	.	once	TGCGCCAGCAGCCAAGTTTATAGGCAGGGGTCCCAAGAGACCCAGTACTTC	CASSQVYRQGSQETQYF
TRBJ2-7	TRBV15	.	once	TGTGCCACCAGCAGAGATAGGGGATCGGCCTACGAGCAGTACTTC	CATSRDRGSAYEQYF
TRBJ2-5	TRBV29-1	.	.	TGCAGCGCCGGACGGGGGTCACAAGAGACCCAGTACTTC	CSAGRGSQETQYF
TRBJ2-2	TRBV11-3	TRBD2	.	TGTGCCAGCAGCTTGGGACTAGCGGGGCCCACCGGGGAGCTGTTTTTT	CASSLGLAGPTGELFF
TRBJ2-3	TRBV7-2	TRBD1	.	TGTGCCAGCAGCGCGGACAGGGGGCTTTCCACAGATACGCAGTATTTT	CASSADRGLSTDTQYF
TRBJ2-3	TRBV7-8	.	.	TGTGCCAGCAGCTTATGGCTAGATACGCAGTATTTT	CASSLWLDTQYF
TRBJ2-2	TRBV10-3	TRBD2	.	TGTGCCATCGGGGCGGGAGAAGCCGGGGAGCTGTTTTTT	CAIGAGEAGELFF
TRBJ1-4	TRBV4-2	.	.	TGTGCCAGCAGCCAAGAGATTCGCGTGGGGGCACCGTTTGAAAAACTGTTTTTT	CASSQEIRVGAPFEKLFF
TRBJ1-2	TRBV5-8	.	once	TGTGCCAGCAGTCCAGGACTGATCCCTACTGGCTACACCTTC	CASSPGLIPTGYTF
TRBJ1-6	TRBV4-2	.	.	TGTGCCAGCAGCCAAGGGACAGATCTTCCCAATTCACCCCTCCACTTT	CASSQGTDLPNSPLHF
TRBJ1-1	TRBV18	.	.	TGTGCCAGCTCACCACTTCAGGGCTTGAACACTGAAGCTTTCTTT	CASSPLQGLNTEAFF
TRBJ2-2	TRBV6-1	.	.	TGTGCCAGCAGTGAATATGGGGCCATCACTACCGGGGAGCTGTTTTTT	CASSEYGAITTGELFF
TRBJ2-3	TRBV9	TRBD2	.	TGTGCCAGCAGCTCAGGACTAGCCCAGTATTTT	CASSSGLAQYF
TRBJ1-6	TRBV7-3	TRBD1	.	TGTGCCAGCAGCTTCCAGGGGGCTCTCGATTCACCCCTCCACTTT	CASSFQGALDSPLHF
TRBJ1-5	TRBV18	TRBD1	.	TGTGCCAGCTCACCGACAGGGGTAGGGAATCAGCCCCAGCATTTT	CASSPTGVGNQPQHF
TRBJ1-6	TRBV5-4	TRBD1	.	TGTGCCAGCAGCTTGTTAGGACAGGGGCCGTATAATTCACCCCTCCACTTT	CASSLLGQGPYNSPLHF
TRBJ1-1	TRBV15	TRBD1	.	TGTGCCACCAGCAGAGATAAGGATGCAGGGGGCAAAGCTTTCTTT	CATSRDKDAGGKAFF
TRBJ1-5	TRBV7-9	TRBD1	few	TGTGCCAGCAGCAATACAGGGGGGAGTCAGCCCCAGCATTTT	CASSNTGGSQPQHF
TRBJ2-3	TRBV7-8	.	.	TGTGCCAGCAGCTTAGCGCTACAGGGCCGTACGCAGTATTTT	CASSLALQGRTQYF